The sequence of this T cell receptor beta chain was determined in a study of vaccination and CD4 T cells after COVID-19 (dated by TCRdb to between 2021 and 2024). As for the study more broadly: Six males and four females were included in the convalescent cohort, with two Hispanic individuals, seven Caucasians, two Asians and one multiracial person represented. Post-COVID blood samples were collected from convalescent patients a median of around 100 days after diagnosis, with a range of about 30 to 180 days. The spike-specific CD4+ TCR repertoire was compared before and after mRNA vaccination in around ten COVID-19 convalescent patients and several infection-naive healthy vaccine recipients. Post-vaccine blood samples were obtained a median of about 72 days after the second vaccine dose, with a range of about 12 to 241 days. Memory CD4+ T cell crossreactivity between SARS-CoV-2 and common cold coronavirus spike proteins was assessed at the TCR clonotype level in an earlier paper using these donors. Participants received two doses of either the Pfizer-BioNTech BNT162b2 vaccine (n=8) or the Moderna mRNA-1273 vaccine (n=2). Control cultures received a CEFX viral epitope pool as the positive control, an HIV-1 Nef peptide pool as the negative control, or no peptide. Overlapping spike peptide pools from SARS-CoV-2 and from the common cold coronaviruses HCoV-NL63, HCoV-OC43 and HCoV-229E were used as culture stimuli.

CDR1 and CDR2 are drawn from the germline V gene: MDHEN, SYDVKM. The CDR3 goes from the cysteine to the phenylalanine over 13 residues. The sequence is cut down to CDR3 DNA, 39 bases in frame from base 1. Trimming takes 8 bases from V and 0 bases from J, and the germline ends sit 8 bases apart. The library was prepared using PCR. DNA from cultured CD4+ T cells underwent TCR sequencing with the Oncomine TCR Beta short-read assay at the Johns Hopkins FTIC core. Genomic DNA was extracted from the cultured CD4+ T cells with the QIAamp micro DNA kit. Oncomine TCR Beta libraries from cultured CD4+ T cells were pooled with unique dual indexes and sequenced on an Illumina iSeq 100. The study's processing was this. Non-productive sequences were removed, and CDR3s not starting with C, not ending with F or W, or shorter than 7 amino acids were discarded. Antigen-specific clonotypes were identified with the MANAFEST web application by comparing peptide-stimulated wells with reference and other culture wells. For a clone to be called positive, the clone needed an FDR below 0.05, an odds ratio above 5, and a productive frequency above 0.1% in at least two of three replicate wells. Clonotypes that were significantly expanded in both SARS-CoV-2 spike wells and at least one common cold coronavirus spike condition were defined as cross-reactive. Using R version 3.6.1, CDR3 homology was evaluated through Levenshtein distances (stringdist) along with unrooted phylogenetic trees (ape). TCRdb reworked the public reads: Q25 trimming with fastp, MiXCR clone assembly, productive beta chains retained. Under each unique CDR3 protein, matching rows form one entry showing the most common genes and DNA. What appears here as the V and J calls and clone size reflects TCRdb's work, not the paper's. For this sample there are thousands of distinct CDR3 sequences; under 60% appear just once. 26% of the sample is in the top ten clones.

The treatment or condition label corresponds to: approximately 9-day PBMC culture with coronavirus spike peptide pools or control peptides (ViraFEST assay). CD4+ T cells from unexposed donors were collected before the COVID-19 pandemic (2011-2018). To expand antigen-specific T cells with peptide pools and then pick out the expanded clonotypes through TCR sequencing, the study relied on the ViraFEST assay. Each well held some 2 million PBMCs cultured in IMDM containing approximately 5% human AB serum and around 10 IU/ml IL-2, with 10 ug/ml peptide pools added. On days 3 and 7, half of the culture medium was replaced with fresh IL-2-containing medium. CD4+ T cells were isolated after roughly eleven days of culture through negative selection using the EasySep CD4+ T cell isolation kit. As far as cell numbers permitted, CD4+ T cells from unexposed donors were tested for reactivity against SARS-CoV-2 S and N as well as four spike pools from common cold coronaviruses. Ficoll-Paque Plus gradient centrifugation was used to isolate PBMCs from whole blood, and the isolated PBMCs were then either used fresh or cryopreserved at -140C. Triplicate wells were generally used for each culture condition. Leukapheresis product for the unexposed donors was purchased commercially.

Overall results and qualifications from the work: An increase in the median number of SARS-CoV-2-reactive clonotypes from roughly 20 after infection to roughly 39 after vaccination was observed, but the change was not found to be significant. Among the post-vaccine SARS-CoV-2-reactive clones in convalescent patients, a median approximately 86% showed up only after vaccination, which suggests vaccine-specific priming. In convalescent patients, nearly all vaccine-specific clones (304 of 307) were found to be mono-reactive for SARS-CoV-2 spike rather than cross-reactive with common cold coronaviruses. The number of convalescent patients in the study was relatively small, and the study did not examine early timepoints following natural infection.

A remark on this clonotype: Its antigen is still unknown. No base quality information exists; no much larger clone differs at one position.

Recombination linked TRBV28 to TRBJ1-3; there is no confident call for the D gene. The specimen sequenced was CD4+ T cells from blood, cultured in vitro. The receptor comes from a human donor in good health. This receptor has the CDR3 CASGVSSGNTIYF. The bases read TGTGCCAGCGGGGTCAGCTCTGGAAACACCATATATTTT.